This T cell receptor beta chain stems from a study of T cells after yellow fever vaccination. In the study overall: The fractions with low cell numbers were processed using SMART-Seq v4 Ultra Low Input.

TCRdb itself ran the 5' RACE reads through MiXCR, one entry per CDR3 protein. The repertoire has some 200,000 distinct CDR3 sequences, less than 3.5% of them found once; the top ten carry around 3.2%. Concerning this clonotype: The antigen remains undetermined.

Study-level points and caveats: A weaker but faster secondary response was observed, peaking on day 5 versus 15. Booster samples showed a return of most primary-vaccination clones (under 97% CD4, approximately 90% CD8).

Germline loops: CDR1 SGHTA, CDR2 FQGNSA. The junction had 16 bases not matched to a gene; V was cut back by 3 bases and J by 7 bases. The CDR3 sequence is 17 residues long. This clonotype originated in a man aged 18 to 30 who received the YFV17D yellow fever vaccine. V gene TRBV7-2 combines with J gene TRBJ1-2; 8 positions match TRBD1. The sequenced sample was CD4+ T cells sorted from PBMCs, obtained 10 days after the yellow fever booster vaccination. The CDR3, as DNA: TGTGCCAGCAGCTTGGCAGATTCCGGGACAGGCCGCTCTGGCTACACCTTC. Translating it yields CASSLADSGTGRSGYTF. Variable domain in full (rest from reference TRBV7-2 and TRBJ1-2): GAGVSQSPSNKVTEKGKDVELRCDPISGHTALYWYRQSLGQGLEFLIYFQGNSAPDKSGLPSDRFSAERTGGSVSTLTIQRTQQEDSAVYLCASSLADSGTGRSGYTFGSGTRLTVV.